A single sample is the source of the 13 T cell receptor beta chains below, sequenced in a study of shared clonotypes between healthy human individuals. TCRdb's table, derived via immunoSEQ multiplex PCR, lists solely in-frame clones and lacks some. The profile covers a few million clones, with approximately 96% appearing a single time and approximately 0.13% taken by the ten largest. The specimen sequenced was naive CD4+ T cells sorted from blood. Described subset: CD45RA+ positively selected. All receptors derive from a young man in good health.

The gene calls are TRBV9 and TRBJ1-1; 7 bases align to TRBD1. The CDR3 length is 15 residues. After removal of 0 bases from V and 2 bases from J, the junction contained 4 bases not matched to a gene. From germline, CDR1 is SGDLS and CDR2 YYNGEE. This CDR3 reads CASSVEGAINTEAFF. CDR3 nucleotides: TGTGCCAGCAGCGTAGAGGGGGCCATCAACACTGAAGCTTTCTTT.

The chain links TRBV7-2 to TRBJ2-7; 9 bases fit TRBD1. Germline assignment: CDR1 SGHTA and CDR2 FQGNSA. J gave up 4 bases and V 1 base, and 8 bases lay outside the gene matches. This CDR3 has 16 residues. This CDR3 reads CASSLGFRGQGYEQYF. CDR3 DNA: TGTGCCAGCAGCTTAGGATTTCGGGGACAGGGTTACGAGCAGTACTTC.

With respect to this clone: The same CDR3 is also encoded by other DNA sequences in this sample. The rearrangement links TRBV5-1 to TRBJ2-3; D remains unclear. Trimming shortened V by 0 bases and J by 5 bases, and 4 bases separated the two germline ends. CDR1 is SGHRS, CDR2 YFSETQ, per germline. The CDR3 spans 12 residues. As DNA, the CDR3 is TGCGCCAGCAGCTTGGACGGAGATACGCAGTATTTT. Its protein product is CASSLDGDTQYF.

The chain employs TRBV10-3 and TRBJ1-4; possible D gene TRBD1, 6 bases. With 10 bases removed from V and 5 bases from J, the gap between germline ends came to 14 bases. This CDR3 comprises 13 residues. Per germline, CDR1 ENHRY and CDR2 SYGVKD. CDR3 amino acids: CATRGDPNEKLFF. The DNA for the CDR3 is TGTGCCACCAGGGGAGACCCGAATGAAAAACTGTTTTTT.

A few counts support this clone. The rearrangement joins TRBV19 to TRBJ1-2; D gene ambiguous. V lost 5 bases and J 4 bases, leaving 11 bases between the germline ends. Germline V gene sequence: CDR1 LNHDA, CDR2 SQIVND (reference sequence). The CDR3 sequence is 13 residues long. The CDR3 DNA is TGTGCCAGTAGTCGCGACACCGGCTATGGCTACACCTTC. Translated, it gives CASSRDTGYGYTF.

This chain uses TRBV27 with TRBJ2-2, with D possibly TRBD1 on 6 matching bases. The germline V gene has CDR1 MNHEY and CDR2 SMNVEV (reference sequence). This CDR3 has 16 amino acids. V was clipped by 8 bases and J by 0 bases, with 16 bases between them. The CDR3 sequence: CASSRGQKPNTGELFF. The CDR3 nucleotides read TGTGCCAGCTCACGAGGACAGAAACCGAACACCGGGGAGCTGTTTTTT.

The chain is built from TRBV10-3 and TRBJ2-3; 8 bases are shared with TRBD2. CDR1 is ENHRY, CDR2 SYGVKD, per germline. V lost 0 bases and J lost 4; bases outside the gene matches: 9. The CDR3 has 17 residues. CDR3 sequence reads: CAISESPLAASADTQYF. CDR3 DNA sequence: TGTGCCATCAGTGAGTCCCCACTAGCGGCCTCGGCAGATACGCAGTATTTT.

V and J are TRBV28 and TRBJ1-2; no firm D call. CDR3 length: 12 amino acids. From germline, CDR1 is MDHEN and CDR2 SYDVKM. Trimming took off 10 bases at V and 5 bases at J, with 14 bases between the two ends. CDR3 amino acids: CAISEGKYGYTF. The DNA of the CDR3 is TGTGCCATCTCGGAGGGAAAGTATGGCTACACCTTC.

A note on this clone: The same CDR3 can be traced to other DNA sequences in this sample. This sequence joins TRBV7-2 and TRBJ2-3; D possibly corresponds to TRBD2 (6 bases). Germline CDR1 is SGHTA and CDR2 is FQGNSA. Trimming cost V 2 bases and J 0 bases, with 9 bases left between them. The CDR3 runs to 15 residues. CDR3 region: CASSLRGGSTDTQYF. CDR3 bases: TGTGCCAGCAGCTTAAGAGGAGGGAGCACAGATACGCAGTATTTT. The complete variable domain, with remaining parts taken from reference TRBV7-2 and TRBJ2-3, reads GAGVSQSPSNKVTEKGKDVELRCDPISGHTALYWYRQSLGQGLEFLIYFQGNSAPDKSGLPSDRFSAERTGGSVSTLTIQRTQQEDSAVYLCASSLRGGSTDTQYFGPGTRLTVL.

V gene TRBV18 combines with J gene TRBJ1-6, with D possibly being TRBD1 (5 bases). V was clipped by 4 bases and J by 5 bases, with 9 bases between them. This CDR3 is 14 amino acids long. Germline V gene sequence: CDR1 KGHSH, CDR2 LQKENI. CDR3 in amino acids: CASSQDRNNSPLHF. CDR3 in DNA: TGTGCCAGCTCACAAGACAGAAATAATTCACCCCTCCACTTT.

Comment on this clone: This sample includes further DNA sequences coding for the same CDR3. The V gene is TRBV10-3, the J gene TRBJ2-7; 9 nucleotides align to TRBD1. Trimming took 6 bases from V and 0 from J; bases not matched to a gene: 6. This CDR3 region has 15 residues. The germline V gene encodes CDR1 ENHRY and CDR2 SYGVKD. The CDR3 is CAISEGTGSSYEQYF. In nucleotides, the CDR3 is TGTGCCATCAGCGAAGGGACAGGGAGCTCCTACGAGCAGTACTTC.

The chain is built from TRBV2 and TRBJ2-7, with TRBD1 identical over 7 bases. Per the germline V gene, CDR1 is SNHLY and CDR2 is FYNNEI. V lost 7 bases and J lost 3; bases outside the gene matches: 6. There are 13 residues in the CDR3. DNA of the CDR3: TGTGCCAGCATGGCGACAGGGTTCTACGAGCAGTACTTC. Protein sequence: CASMATGFYEQYF.

Of note for this clone: The sample has other DNA sequences that encode this CDR3 too. The V gene is TRBV14, the J gene TRBJ2-2; D uncertain. This CDR3 comprises 13 residues. V was cut by 2 bases and J by 6 bases, with 7 bases left in between. From germline, CDR1 is SGHDN and CDR2 FVKESK. The CDR3: CASSQTESGELFF. CDR3 DNA sequence: TGTGCCAGCAGCCAAACCGAATCCGGGGAGCTGTTTTTT.